This note documents a single TCR beta chain sequence. Its antigen remains undetermined. Within one base of it there is no much larger clone, and no base qualities were kept. The CDR3 contains 17 residues, cysteine and phenylalanine counted. The entry retains the CDR3 DNA only, 51 bases that are in frame from base 1. Trimming accounts for 6 bases at V and 6 bases at J, while the number of junction bases matched to no gene is 12. The germline V gene supplies CDR1 MDHEN and CDR2 SYDVKM. To sequence the TCRbeta CDR3 region, genomic DNA was isolated from the sorted cells. The immunoSEQ Assay was used for sequencing of TCRbeta CDR3 regions. TCRdb holds this immuneACCESS table with in-frame rearrangements only. Some clones are missing; in checked studies, unresolved V genes explain under half, and the rest has no known cause. The sample table records about 88,000 clones; approximately 85% of these occur just once. The ten largest clones add up to less than 5% of the sample.

Patients with autoimmune disease history or receiving systemic immunosuppression were excluded from the trial. In every dose cohort, peripheral blood was drawn for TCR sequencing at baseline, cycle 4 day 1, and cycle 7 day 1. The samples were drawn from a first-in-human, open-label, multicenter phase I dose-escalation trial of ivuxolimab. Adults with locally advanced or metastatic melanoma, renal cell carcinoma, hepatocellular carcinoma or head and neck squamous cell carcinoma were enrolled in the trial. Before TCR sequencing, CD4+ T cells and CD8+ T cells were sorted from peripheral blood as separate populations. This sample stems from a study of OX40 agonist ivuxolimab in advanced cancers. General notes on the study: Ivuxolimab was an agonistic, fully human IgG2 monoclonal antibody directed against OX40 (CD134), a costimulatory receptor. Of the approximately 53 patients in dose escalation, some 20 had hepatocellular carcinoma, around 15 had melanoma, 9 had renal cell carcinoma and 9 had head and neck cancer. Patients were allowed to have had prior anti-PD-1, anti-PD-L1 or anti-CTLA-4 therapy, and 40% of the dose-escalation patients had been treated with checkpoint inhibitors. The purpose of peripheral TCRbeta sequencing was to test whether ivuxolimab changed TCR sequence diversity and led to clonal T-cell expansion. Three dose-escalation patients achieved partial responses, one with hepatocellular carcinoma and two with cutaneous melanoma. The paper reports the monotherapy dose-escalation portion (N = 52 patients) of the phase I ivuxolimab trial. Intravenous ivuxolimab was administered to patients every 2 weeks at six dose levels: 0.01, 0.1, 0.3, 1.5, 3 and 10 mg/kg. The dose-escalation cohort was roughly 87% male with a mean age of roughly 62 years, ranging from about 23 to 85.

The paper's findings and limits, for the study overall: Clonal expansion of both CD4+ and CD8+ blood T cells was observed from baseline to week 6 at doses 0.1 to 3.0 mg/kg. Low levels of normalized T-cell clonal expansion were also seen in some patients who did not respond. The antigen specificity of the peripheral T cells that underwent clonal expansion was not determined. On average, CD8+ T cells showed more expanded clones than CD4+ T cells after ivuxolimab. In the 0.1-3.0 mg/kg groups, partial responders had among the lowest normalized peripheral clonal expansion, particularly in CD8+ T cells.

Recombination joined TRBV28 with TRBJ2-2, with TRBD2 matching 11 junction bases. The sequence was collected from an adult with an advanced solid tumor such as melanoma, head and neck, liver or kidney cancer. This specimen was CD4+ or CD8+ T cells sorted from blood, taken in a trial of the OX40 agonist ivuxolimab. The CDR3: CASRRDRGLADAGELFF. The DNA is TGTGCCAGCAGAAGAGATCGGGGACTAGCGGACGCCGGGGAGCTGTTTTTT.